This TCR beta chain was retrieved from a study of shared clonotypes between healthy human individuals. Study results and limitations: Several donors held approximately 4.5% of naive CD4 clonotypes in common. The low donor count limited represented genetic and exposure-history diversity. Sorted-subset sequencing was shown by rarefaction to be incomplete despite large depth.

This clone has a count of ten or more. The antigen is unknown. Every subset's genomic DNA went evenly onto several immunoSEQ plates. This table comes from immunoSEQ multiplex PCR, and its TCRdb copy is limited to in-frame clones, with some not included. The data show around 1 million clones, over 60% seen once. This CDR3 has 15 residues. Germline CDR1 and CDR2: SGHNT and YENEEA. Trimming removed 3 bases at V and 5 bases at J, with 16 bases between. This chain joins TRBV11-3 and TRBJ2-5; D may correspond to TRBD1 or TRBD2 (6 bases each). Sequencing input: memory CD4+ T cells sorted from blood. Subset: CD45RA-negative fraction. The sequence derives from a man younger than 35 in good health. Written as DNA, the CDR3 is TGTGCCAGCAGCTTGACCGGGGGCGGATGGGAGACCCAGTACTTC. Its protein product is CASSLTGGGWETQYF.